The source of this T cell receptor beta chain is a study of blood T cell repertoires in COVID-19. Looking at the study overall: Researchers got acute and convalescent COVID-19 samples from the United States, Italy and Spain. The analysed material was cDNA or gDNA that came from T cells, B-cell-depleted T cells, or PBMCs.

Some clones are missing from TCRdb's copy, which holds only in-frame ones; the method was immunoSEQ multiplex PCR. This sample has more than 100,000 clones, with 65% to 85% found just once. This sequence originates from a woman aged 80 or over with acute or convalescent COVID-19. The sequenced material came from peripheral blood.

The CDR3 reads CASSSSGGALDTQYF. CDR3 DNA sequence: TGTGCCAGCAGCTCCTCCGGGGGGGCCTTAGATACGCAGTATTTT. V is TRBV11-3 and J is TRBJ2-3, with 8 positions matching TRBD2. The CDR3 is 15 amino acids. V was clipped by 4 bases and J by 5 bases; unmatched bases: 8. Germline V lookup: CDR1 SGHNT, CDR2 YENEEA. The full variable domain, its missing parts supplied by reference TRBV11-3 and TRBJ2-3, is EAGVVQSPRYKIIEKKQPVAFWCNPISGHNTLYWYLQNLGQGPELLIRYENEEAVDDSQLPKDRFSAERLKGVDSTLKIQPAELGDSAVYLCASSSSGGALDTQYFGPGTRLTVL.